Listed below are T cell receptor beta chains from one sample, sequenced in a study of blood T cells in healthy people across ages. TCRdb reprocessed the 5' RACE reads with MiXCR, giving one entry per CDR3 protein. The table shows over 1.5 million distinct CDR3 sequences, with about 50% occurring only once. Material for sequencing was blood. These receptors all stem from a woman in her thirties or forties in good health. The CDR3 runs from the conserved cysteine through the conserved F or W. D genes are given only for firm matches. Some rows mark clone size as missing; the rest say once, few, many or name a class of expanded clone.

clone_size j_call d_call v_call cdr3_nt cdr3_aa
few TRBJ2-7 TRBD1 TRBV20-1 TGCAGTGCTACCAGGGGGACAGGGGGCCCCTACGAGCAGTACTTC CSATRGTGGPYEQYF
- TRBJ2-7 - TRBV15 TGTGCCACCAGCAGAGATCGGGGGCCCGTGAGTCAGTACTTC CATSRDRGPVSQYF
- TRBJ2-6 - TRBV5-1 TGCGCCAGCAGCTTGGGTGAGGCTGGGGCCAACGTCCTGACTTTC CASSLGEAGANVLTF
few TRBJ2-1 TRBD2 TRBV5-1 TGTGCCAGCAGCCTGGGACTAGCGGGAGTGAATGAGCAGTTCTTC CASSLGLAGVNEQFF
few TRBJ2-3 - TRBV28 TGTGCCAGCAGTTTAGGGGCGTCCTTCGGCACAGATACGCAGTATTTT CASSLGASFGTDTQYF
few TRBJ2-7 - TRBV7-9 TGTGCCAGCACTCCATACGGGCGGGGCTCCTACGAGCAGTACTTC CASTPYGRGSYEQYF
- TRBJ2-1 - TRBV4-3 TGCGCCAGCAGCCAGTGGACAGCTTACAATGAGCAGTTCTTC CASSQWTAYNEQFF
- TRBJ1-5 - TRBV7-2 TGTGCCAGCAGCTCATTGGGGGGGGTCAATCAGCCCCAGCATTTT CASSSLGGVNQPQHF
few TRBJ2-3 - TRBV28 TGTGCCAGCAGTTTAACGGGGGTCGTTACAGATACGCAGTATTTT CASSLTGVVTDTQYF
- TRBJ2-1 TRBD2 TRBV18 TGTGCCAGCTCACCACAGGGACTAGAGTACTACAATGAGCAGTTCTTC CASSPQGLEYYNEQFF
- TRBJ2-3 - TRBV20-1 TGCAGTGCTAGAAGGGCTAGACCACCCACAGATACGCAGTATTTT CSARRARPPTDTQYF
- TRBJ2-7 TRBD2 TRBV9 TGTGCCAGCAGCGCGGGACTAACAACCCCCGAGCAGTACTTC CASSAGLTTPEQYF
- TRBJ2-5 TRBD1 TRBV7-2 TGTGCCAGCAGCTTAAGAAACAGGGGGCTCGACGAGACCCAGTACTTC CASSLRNRGLDETQYF
- TRBJ1-1 - TRBV7-9 TGTGCCAGCAGCTTCCAGGGGCAGGACACTGAAGCTTTCTTT CASSFQGQDTEAFF
- TRBJ2-7 TRBD2 TRBV18 TGTGCCAGCTCAGAACTAGCGGGGAGCCGCGAGCAGTACTTC CASSELAGSREQYF
- TRBJ2-7 - TRBV29-1 TGCAGCGTTGAGGGTTTTACGGCTTCGGGCGAGCAGTACTTC CSVEGFTASGEQYF
- TRBJ2-3 - TRBV7-2 TGTGCCAGCAGCCACGGACCTCAAATAGGCACAGATACGCAGTATTTT CASSHGPQIGTDTQYF
- TRBJ2-5 - TRBV6-5 TGTGCCAACAGATTCCGAGCGGGTGAGCAGTACTTC CANRFRAGEQYF
- TRBJ1-6 TRBD1 TRBV5-1 TGCGCCGGCAGCTTGGACAGGTCGAATTCACCCCTCCACTTT CAGSLDRSNSPLHF
- TRBJ2-1 - TRBV7-9 TGTGCCAGCAGCTTAGACGCAACGGCCCGCAATGAGCAGTTCTTC CASSLDATARNEQFF
- TRBJ1-1 TRBD1 TRBV4-3 TGCGCCAGCAGCCAACAGGGGGCGCGGACTGAAGCTTTCTTT CASSQQGARTEAFF
- TRBJ2-6 - TRBV7-2 TGTGCCAGCAGCCCAAACCAGGTTTCTGGGGCCAACGTCCTGACTTTC CASSPNQVSGANVLTF
- TRBJ2-1 - TRBV7-6 TGTGCCAGCAGCCGGAGTCACGTCAGCTCCTACAATGAACAGTTCTTC CASSRSHVSSYNEQFF
few TRBJ2-5 - TRBV5-1 TGTGCCAGCAGTTTAATGGCTGCCCAAGAGACCCAGTACTTC CASSLMAAQETQYF
- TRBJ1-6 - TRBV12-3/TRBV12-4 TGTGCCAGCAGTCCGCGCTTAAGCTCCTATAATTCACCCCTCCACTTT CASSPRLSSYNSPLHF
few TRBJ1-5 - TRBV6-2/TRBV6-3 TGTGCCAGCAGTCGCCACTCTTCAGACGGGATTGGTCAGCCCCAGCATTTT CASSRHSSDGIGQPQHF
- TRBJ1-5 - TRBV20-1 TGCAGTGCTAGAGATGGCGGGGGTCGGGAGCCCCAGCATTTT CSARDGGGREPQHF
- TRBJ1-6 - TRBV6-1 TGTGCCAGCAGTCCAACGGGGGTCGGGGCCTATAATTCACCCCTCCACTTT CASSPTGVGAYNSPLHF
few TRBJ2-3 TRBD2 TRBV20-1 TGCAGTGCTAGGGCCGCCCTACTAGCGGGGGCCTCAGATACGCAGTATTTT CSARAALLAGASDTQYF
- TRBJ2-3 TRBD1 TRBV15 TGTGCCACCAGCAGGGGGTTCGAACAGGGGACGAGCACAGATACGCAGTATTTT CATSRGFEQGTSTDTQYF